Sequencing of this T cell receptor beta chain was carried out in a study of regulatory T cells in long-lasting Graves disease. The TCR beta library used iRepertoire HTBI primers with Arm-PCR amplification of CDR3. TCRdb itself ran the multiplex PCR reads through MiXCR, one entry per CDR3 protein. The table includes fewer than 550,000 distinct CDR3 sequences, 20% to 25% detected once. The time point is: persistent/refractory GD, antithyroid drugs over 5 years with positive TRAb. RNA extracted from PBMCs served as the sequencing template. This clonotype occurred a few times. Between the trimmed V and J ends, which lost 2 bases and 5 bases, there was a span of 8 bases. Germline loops: CDR1 KGHDR, CDR2 SFDVKD. The CDR3 totals 14 residues.

The chain joins TRBV24-1 to TRBJ2-2; maybe TRBD1 (6 bases). Sequencing used peripheral blood mononuclear cells (PBMCs), obtained when the disease was refractory, from a patient treated with antithyroid drugs. The receptor was isolated from a female donor with Graves disease. DNA of the CDR3: TGTGCCACCAGTGATTCACAGGGAACCGGGGAGCTGTTTTTT. Amino acids: CATSDSQGTGELFF.